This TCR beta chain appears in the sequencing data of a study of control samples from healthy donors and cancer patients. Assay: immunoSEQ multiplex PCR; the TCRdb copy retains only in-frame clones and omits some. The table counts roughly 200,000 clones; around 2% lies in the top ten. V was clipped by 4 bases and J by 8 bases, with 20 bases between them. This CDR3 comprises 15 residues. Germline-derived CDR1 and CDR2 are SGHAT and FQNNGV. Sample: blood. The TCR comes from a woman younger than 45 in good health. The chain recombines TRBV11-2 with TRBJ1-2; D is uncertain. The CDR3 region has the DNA TGTGCCAGCAGCTACCTATCCACGGGTCGAGACGGCTACACCTTC. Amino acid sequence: CASSYLSTGRDGYTF.